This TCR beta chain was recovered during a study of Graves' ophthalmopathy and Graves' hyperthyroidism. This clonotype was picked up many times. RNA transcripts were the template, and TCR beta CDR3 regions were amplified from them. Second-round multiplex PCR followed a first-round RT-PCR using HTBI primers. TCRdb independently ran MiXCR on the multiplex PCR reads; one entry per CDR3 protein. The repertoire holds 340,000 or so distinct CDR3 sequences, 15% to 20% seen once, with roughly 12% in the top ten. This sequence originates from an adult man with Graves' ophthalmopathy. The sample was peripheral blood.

CDR3 region: CASSRQGVVNHEQYF. The CDR3 nucleotides are TGTGCCAGCAGTCGACAGGGGGTGGTAAACCACGAGCAGTACTTC. This sequence joins TRBV28 and TRBJ2-7; 9 bases match TRBD1. Germline V CDR1 and CDR2: MDHEN, SYDVKM. CDR3 length: 15 residues. The V segment lost 5 bases and the J segment 5 bases; nucleotides outside the gene matches: 10.